This entry lists 11 T cell receptor beta chains sequenced from one sample in a study of radiotherapy plus CTLA-4 blockade in lung cancer. Assay: immunoSEQ multiplex PCR; the TCRdb copy retains only in-frame clones and omits some. The data contain tens of thousands of clones, around 75% of them singletons. The sequencing here drew on peripheral blood, taken from a patient treated with radiotherapy plus ipilimumab. These receptors all come from a human donor with non-small cell lung cancer who had stable disease on radiotherapy plus ipilimumab.

This rearrangement joins TRBV7-3 to TRBJ2-2; D possibly corresponds to TRBD1 (5 bases). Per germline, CDR1 SGHTA and CDR2 FQGTGA. V dropped 5 bases and J dropped 8 bases, with 12 bases sitting between them. The CDR3 runs 13 residues. The CDR3 DNA reads as TGTGCCAGCAGCCCCAGGGCCGTGGGGGAGCTGTTTTTT. Amino acids: CASSPRAVGELFF.

The chain uses TRBV5-6 and TRBJ2-1, with 9 bases lining up with TRBD1. Germline CDR1 SGHDT, CDR2 YYEEEE. Trimming took 1 base from V and 7 from J; bases not matched to a gene: 6. CDR3 length: 15 amino acids. CDR3 protein: CASSLLGQGSNEQFF. The CDR3 DNA sequence: TGTGCCAGCAGCTTGTTGGGACAGGGTTCGAATGAGCAGTTCTTC.

The J gene is TRBJ1-1, the V gene TRBV7-9, with TRBD1 as a possible D gene (5 bases). Trimming removed 4 bases at V and 1 base at J, with 13 bases between. In germline, CDR1 is SEHNR, CDR2 FQNEAQ (reference sequence). CDR3 length equals 15 residues. For the CDR3, the DNA is TGTGCCAGCAGCTACCTCGGGGGGGGGAACACTGAAGCTTTCTTT. Translating gives CASSYLGGGNTEAFF.

This clone occurred once. The V call is TRBV2, the J call TRBJ2-1; 9 bases match TRBD1. The ends lost 5 bases at V and 4 bases at J; junction bases unmatched: 6. CDR1 is SNHLY and CDR2 is FYNNEI in the germline V gene. CDR3 length: 15 residues. CDR3 coding DNA: TGTGCCAGCAGTTTAAAGACAGGGGGTTACAATGAGCAGTTCTTC. Amino acids: CASSLKTGGYNEQFF. The variable domain in full, completed from reference TRBV2 and TRBJ2-1, reads EPEVTQTPSHQVTQMGQEVILRCVPISNHLYFYWYRQILGQKVEFLVSFYNNEISEKSEIFDDQFSVERPDGSNFTLKIRSTKLEDSAMYFCASSLKTGGYNEQFFGPGTRLTVL.

The chain recombines TRBV27 with TRBJ2-1; 12 nucleotides agree with TRBD1. This CDR3 region has 13 residues. With 5 bases clipped from V and 13 bases from J, the junction kept 6 bases outside the gene matches. CDR1 and CDR2 (germline): MNHEY, SMNVEV (reference sequence). The DNA of the CDR3 is TGTGCCAGCAGTGGGGACAGGGGGCAGAATCAGTTCTTC. Its translation is CASSGDRGQNQFF.

V and J are TRBV4-3 and TRBJ2-2; no reliable D call. Trimming took off 0 bases at V and 3 bases at J, with 5 bases between the two ends. CDR1 is LGHNA, CDR2 YSLEER, per germline. CDR3 length: 14 amino acids. The CDR3 sequence: CASSQDPYTGELFF. The CDR3 bases are TGCGCCAGCAGCCAAGATCCCTACACCGGGGAGCTGTTTTTT.

The chain combines TRBV19 with TRBJ1-5; D is perhaps TRBD1 (6 bases). Germline values: CDR1 LNHDA, CDR2 SQIVND (reference sequence). Trimming took off 3 bases at V and 7 bases at J, with 10 bases between the two ends. There are 13 residues in the CDR3. CDR3 region: CASSIYQGQPQHF. The DNA of the CDR3 is TGTGCCAGTAGTATTTATCAGGGGCAGCCCCAGCATTTT.

The chain is built from TRBV7-8 and TRBJ2-5; D not certain. Trimming took 5 bases from V and 4 from J, leaving 17 bases between them. Germline values: CDR1 SGHVS, CDR2 FQNEAQ. This CDR3 spans 15 amino acids. This chain's CDR3 is CASSLLLPNGETQYF. The CDR3 DNA reads TGTGCCAGCAGCCTCCTCCTCCCCAACGGAGAGACCCAGTACTTC.

J is TRBJ2-7 and V is TRBV2, with D possibly being TRBD1 (7 bases). Germline V CDR1 and CDR2: SNHLY, FYNNEI. The ends were cut back, 6 bases at V and 7 bases at J, with 19 bases in the middle. CDR3 size: 14 residues. CDR3 loop: CASRGGGSTWEQYF. In DNA form, the CDR3 reads TGTGCCAGCAGAGGAGGGGGCTCTACCTGGGAGCAGTACTTC.

The V and J genes are TRBV11-2 and TRBJ2-7; weak D call: TRBD1 (6 bases). The CDR3 runs to 12 residues. V lost 5 bases to trimming and J lost 3 bases, with 8 bases between them. Germline lookup yields CDR1 SGHAT and CDR2 FQNNGV. The CDR3 reads CASSRDNYEQYF. The CDR3, as DNA: TGTGCCAGCAGCCGGGACAACTACGAGCAGTACTTC.

This chain joins TRBV5-4 and TRBJ1-5; TRBD1 matches at 8 bases. Germline values: CDR1 SGHNT, CDR2 YYREEE (reference sequence). J gave up 4 bases and V 1 base, and 4 bases lay outside the gene matches. The CDR3 covers 15 residues. The chain's CDR3 is CASSLSGQGNQPQHF. The CDR3 bases are TGTGCCAGCAGCTTGTCCGGACAGGGAAATCAGCCCCAGCATTTT.